This T cell receptor beta chain derives from a study of T cell repertoires in cytomegalovirus infection. Points from the study as a whole: Individuals carrying CMV plus the relevant HLA were identified by cumulative frequency of public TCR beta families. Dominant in the ex vivo response were TCR beta clonotypes restricted by HLA-C and specific for CMV.

Trimming stripped 7 bases from V and 2 bases from J, with 13 bases between. This CDR3 spans 14 amino acids. In this sample, this clonotype turned up a few times. Its specificity is not known. MiXCR was run by TCRdb on the reads, yielding one entry per CDR3 protein. Of 250,000 to 400,000 distinct CDR3 sequences listed, 20% to 30% are singletons. The receptor comes from a human donor in good health (CMV status not recorded). Some clones in this sample may be carry-over from other donors' samples. The V and J genes are TRBV12-3 or TRBV12-4 and TRBJ2-3; D may be TRBD1 (6 bases). Specimen: cultured PBMCs, collected from culture after CMV antigen stimulation. The CDR3 region has the DNA TGTGCCAGCATTCTGGGGGCGATCACAGATACGCAGTATTTT. The encoded protein is CASILGAITDTQYF.